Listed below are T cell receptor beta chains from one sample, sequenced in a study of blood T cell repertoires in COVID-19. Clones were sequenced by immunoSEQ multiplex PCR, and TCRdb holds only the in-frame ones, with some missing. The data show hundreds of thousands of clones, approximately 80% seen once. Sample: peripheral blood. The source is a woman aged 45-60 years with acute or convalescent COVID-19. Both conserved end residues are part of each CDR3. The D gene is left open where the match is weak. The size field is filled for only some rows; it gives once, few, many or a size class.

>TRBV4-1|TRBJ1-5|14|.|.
TGCGCCAGCAGCCAAGGAGCCGTCAATCAGCCCCAGCATTTT
CASSQGAVNQPQHF
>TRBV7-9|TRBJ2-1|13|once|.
TGTGCCAGCAGCTTAGTCCCCGGTAATGAGCAGTTCTTC
CASSLVPGNEQFF
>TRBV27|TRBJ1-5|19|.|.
TGTGCCAGCAGTTCGCTTCGGGGTCAGCCACCTTCTAGCAATCAGCCCCAGCATTTT
CASSSLRGQPPSSNQPQHF
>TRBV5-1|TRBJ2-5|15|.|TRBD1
TGCGCCAGCAGCTTGGGACAGGGGCTTATGGAGACCCAGTACTTC
CASSLGQGLMETQYF
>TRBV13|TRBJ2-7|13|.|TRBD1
TGTGCCAGCAGCTTATACAGGGGCCACGAGCAGTACTTC
CASSLYRGHEQYF
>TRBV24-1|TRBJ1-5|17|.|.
TGTGCCACCAGTGATTACGCTGCAGTCCCTCTTAATCAGCCCCAGCATTTT
CATSDYAAVPLNQPQHF
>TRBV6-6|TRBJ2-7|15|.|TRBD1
TGTGCCAGCAGCGTGGGACAGGGATTCACCTACGAGCAGTACTTC
CASSVGQGFTYEQYF
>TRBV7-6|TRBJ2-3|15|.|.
TGTGCCAGCAGCGTATTTAGCGGTAGCACAGATACGCAGTATTTT
CASSVFSGSTDTQYF
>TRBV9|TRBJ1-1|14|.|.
TGTGCCAGCAGGGCAGACACTTCGAACACTGAAGCTTTCTTT
CASRADTSNTEAFF
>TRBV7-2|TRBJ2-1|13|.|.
TGTGCCAGCAGCCCTAGAAGCGGCAATGAGCAGTTCTTC
CASSPRSGNEQFF
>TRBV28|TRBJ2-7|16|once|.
TGTGCCAGCAGTTTAAGCGGACAGCCTCCCTCCTACGAGCAGTACTTC
CASSLSGQPPSYEQYF
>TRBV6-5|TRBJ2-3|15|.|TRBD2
TGTGCCAGCGGTTCTATTACTAGCGGCACAGATACGCAGTATTTT
CASGSITSGTDTQYF
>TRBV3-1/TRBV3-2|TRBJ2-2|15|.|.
TGTGCCAGCAGCCAAGACGGAGCCAAGAGGGGGGAGCTGTTTTTT
CASSQDGAKRGELFF
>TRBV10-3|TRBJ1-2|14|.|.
TGTGCCATCAGACGGGACATTTCTAACTATGGCTACACCTTC
CAIRRDISNYGYTF
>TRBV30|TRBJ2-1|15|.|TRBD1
TGTGCCTGGAGTGAGGGGCAGGGGGTAGTTGATGAGCAGTTCTTC
CAWSEGQGVVDEQFF
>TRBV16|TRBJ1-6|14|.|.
TGTGCCAGCAGCCAAGTCCCTTTTAATTCACCCCTCCACTTT
CASSQVPFNSPLHF
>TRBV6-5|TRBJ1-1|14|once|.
TGTGCCAGCAGGGCGGGGGAGGCGAACACTGAAGCTTTCTTT
CASRAGEANTEAFF
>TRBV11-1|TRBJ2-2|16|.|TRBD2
TGTGCCAGCAGACCGGGACTAGCGGGAGTGGACGGGGAGCTGTTTTTT
CASRPGLAGVDGELFF
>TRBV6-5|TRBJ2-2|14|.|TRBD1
TGTGCCAGCTCTGGGACAGGGAACACCGGGGAGCTGTTTTTT
CASSGTGNTGELFF
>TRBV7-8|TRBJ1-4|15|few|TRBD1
TGTGCCAGCAGCTTAGACGGGACAGGTGGGGCAAAACTGTTTTTT
CASSLDGTGGAKLFF